The entry that follows covers one TCR beta chain sequence. No antigen is known for it. V lost 6 bases to trimming and J lost 1 base; unmatched junction nucleotides: 4. The CDR3 consists of 14 residues. Germline CDR1 reads MRHNA; CDR2 reads SNTAGT. The source of the sample is a study of OX40 agonist ivuxolimab in advanced cancers. Findings of the study overall: No antigen was identified for the clonally expanded peripheral T cells. In CD8+ T cells, expanded clones were on average more numerous than in CD4+. CD4+ and CD8+ blood T cells expanded clonally by week 6 at 0.1 to 3.0 mg/kg.

Assay used: immunoSEQ multiplex PCR; TCRdb lists only in-frame clones, some missing. The table includes some 50,000 clones, approximately 91% detected once. The TCR sequence derives from an adult with an advanced solid tumor such as melanoma, head and neck, liver or kidney cancer. V usage is TRBV6-4 and J usage is TRBJ2-3, with 7 bases matching TRBD2. The specimen comprised CD4+ or CD8+ T cells sorted from blood, sampled in a trial of the OX40 agonist ivuxolimab. CDR3 bases: TGTGCCAGCAGGAAGCTAGCGGGCACAGATACGCAGTATTTT. Protein product: CASRKLAGTDTQYF.